This passage covers 20 T cell receptor beta chains from one sample sequenced in a study of blood T cell repertoires in COVID-19. Repertoires were generated with immunoSEQ multiplex PCR, while TCRdb's copy carries only in-frame clones and drops some. The sample holds about 110,000 clones, around three quarters seen once. The sequenced material came from peripheral blood. These receptors all stem from a human donor in a cohort sampled during active or convalescent COVID-19.

The chain has TRBV5-4 and TRBJ1-4; TRBD1 agrees at 7 bases. The CDR3 totals 15 residues. From germline, CDR1 is SGHNT and CDR2 YYREEE (reference sequence). Trimming took 2 bases from V and 4 from J; bases not matched to a gene: 5. CDR3 region: CASSLRQGDNEKLFF. The DNA of the CDR3 is TGTGCCAGCAGCTTACGACAGGGCGATAATGAAAAACTGTTTTTT.

The gene calls are TRBV7-2 and TRBJ2-1; a possible D gene is TRBD2 (5 bases). V lost 5 bases, J lost 7 bases, and 18 bases lay in between. The germline CDR1 and CDR2 sequences are SGHTA and FQGNSA. The CDR3 extends over 15 amino acids. The CDR3 region has the DNA TGTGCCAGCAGCCCCGGGAAGGGTAGGCGAAATGAGCAGTTCTTC. Protein product: CASSPGKGRRNEQFF.

The rearrangement joins TRBV29-1 to TRBJ1-1; unclear D gene. The CDR3 extends over 10 amino acids. Germline V CDR1 and CDR2: SQVTM, ANQGSEA. The V gene lost 4 bases and the J gene lost 10 bases, with 10 bases spanning the gap. CDR3 amino acids: CSVVEGRAFF. The CDR3, as DNA: TGCAGCGTTGTCGAGGGTAGAGCTTTCTTT.

This clone was picked up one time. The chain uses TRBV19 and TRBJ2-7; perhaps TRBD1 as D (5 bases). CDR3 length equals 13 residues. In germline, CDR1 is LNHDA, CDR2 SQIVND (reference sequence). Trimming took off 3 bases at V and 4 bases at J, with 10 bases between the two ends. This CDR3 is CASSMGHRYEQYF. In DNA form, the CDR3 reads TGTGCCAGTAGTATGGGGCACCGTTACGAGCAGTACTTC. Together with reference TRBV19 and TRBJ2-7, the CDR3 gives the full variable domain: DGGITQSPKYLFRKEGQNVTLSCEQNLNHDAMYWYRQDPGQGLRLIYYSQIVNDFQKGDIAEGYSVSREKKESFPLTVTSAQKNPTAFYLCASSMGHRYEQYFGPGTRLTVT.

The chain combines TRBV5-4 with TRBJ2-3; D is undetermined. V lost 0 bases, J lost 2 bases, and 10 bases lay in between. The CDR3 has 15 amino acids. Germline values: CDR1 SGHNT, CDR2 YYREEE (reference sequence). CDR3 sequence reads: CASSLGPRNTDTQYF. CDR3 nucleotide sequence: TGTGCCAGCAGCTTGGGCCCGCGGAACACAGATACGCAGTATTTT.

This clone was seen once. CDR3 nucleotide sequence: TGTGCCAGCGGGAGGGTTAGCACAGATACGCAGTATTTT. Its protein product is CASGRVSTDTQYF. The chain employs TRBV7-2 and TRBJ2-3, with TRBD2 matching 7 bases. Germline loops: CDR1 SGHTA, CDR2 FQGNSA. There are 13 residues in the CDR3. Trimming at V came to 8 bases and at J to 0 bases, leaving 2 bases not matched to a gene. Full variable domain (outside the CDR3, taken from reference TRBV7-2 and TRBJ2-3): GAGVSQSPSNKVTEKGKDVELRCDPISGHTALYWYRQSLGQGLEFLIYFQGNSAPDKSGLPSDRFSAERTGGSVSTLTIQRTQQEDSAVYLCASGRVSTDTQYFGPGTRLTVL.

This clone was observed once. This chain joins TRBV7-2 and TRBJ2-4; D is possibly TRBD1 (5 bases). The CDR3 covers 17 residues. Trimming took off 5 bases at V and 0 bases at J, with 17 bases between the two ends. Germline lookup yields CDR1 SGHTA and CDR2 FQGNSA. CDR3 region: CASSAGARVLAKNIQYF. The CDR3 nucleotides are TGTGCCAGCAGCGCAGGTGCCAGGGTGCTAGCCAAAAACATTCAGTACTTC.

The chain couples TRBV7-2 to TRBJ2-2; a weak D match, TRBD1 (5 bases). This CDR3 contains 16 residues. V was trimmed by 5 bases and J by 4 bases, leaving 17 bases between them. CDR1 and CDR2 (germline): SGHTA, FQGNSA. The CDR3 reads CASSIPLRQTTGELFF. The CDR3 DNA reads as TGTGCCAGCAGCATCCCCTTACGACAGACCACCGGGGAGCTGTTTTTT. The whole variable domain, remainder taken from reference TRBV7-2 and TRBJ2-2, is GAGVSQSPSNKVTEKGKDVELRCDPISGHTALYWYRQSLGQGLEFLIYFQGNSAPDKSGLPSDRFSAERTGGSVSTLTIQRTQQEDSAVYLCASSIPLRQTTGELFFGEGSRLTVL.

The genes are TRBV6-5 and TRBJ1-3; no definite D call. V lost 6 bases and J lost 2, with 5 bases in between. The length of the CDR3 is 12 residues. Germline V CDR1 and CDR2: MNHEY, SVGAGI. This CDR3 reads CASSSTGNTIYF. CDR3 in DNA: TGTGCCAGCAGCTCTACTGGAAACACCATATATTTT.

This sequence joins TRBV28 and TRBJ1-2; TRBD1 agrees at 7 bases. The CDR3 contains 14 residues. Germline CDR1 reads MDHEN; CDR2 reads SYDVKM. V shed 6 bases, J shed 4 bases, and the junction held 8 bases outside the gene matches. The CDR3 reads CASRPGQLIYGYTF. The DNA of the CDR3 is TGTGCCAGCAGGCCGGGACAGTTGATCTATGGCTACACCTTC.

As DNA, the CDR3 is TGTGCCAGCACTTCGGACAGCTACGAGCAGTACTTC. This translates into CASTSDSYEQYF. The V call is TRBV2, the J call TRBJ2-7; D is possibly TRBD1 (6 bases). Germline V gene sequence: CDR1 SNHLY, CDR2 FYNNEI. CDR3 length equals 12 residues. Trimming pared 7 bases from V and 3 bases from J, leaving 10 bases between.

The rearrangement links TRBV15 to TRBJ1-6; 10 nucleotides line up with TRBD1. CDR1 and CDR2 from the germline V gene are LNHNV and YYDKDF (reference sequence). Trimming removed 5 bases from V and 9 bases from J; junction bases left unmatched: 4. CDR3 length: 14 residues. CDR3 sequence (DNA): TGTGCCACCAGCCAGACAGGGGGCGGTTCACCCCTCCACTTT. Residues: CATSQTGGGSPLHF.

The chain uses TRBV15 and TRBJ1-6; D possibly corresponds to TRBD1 (6 bases). Germline assignment: CDR1 LNHNV and CDR2 YYDKDF (reference sequence). This CDR3 has 17 amino acids. Trimming left V 1 base short and J 4 bases short, with 14 bases between. CDR3 sequence (DNA): TGTGCCACCAGCAGAGGCGGAAAGGGACAATATAATTCACCCCTCCACTTT. Protein product: CATSRGGKGQYNSPLHF.

The J gene is TRBJ2-2, the V gene TRBV7-3; no clear D gene. CDR3 length equals 14 residues. CDR1 and CDR2 (germline): SGHTA, FQGTGA. Between the trimmed V and J ends, which lost 3 bases and 1 base, there was a span of 6 bases. The CDR3 protein is CASSFFKNTGELFF. CDR3 bases: TGTGCCAGCAGCTTTTTTAAGAACACCGGGGAGCTGTTTTTT.

This chain uses TRBV7-3 with TRBJ1-2; the D gene is possibly TRBD1 (6 bases). The germline CDR1 and CDR2 sequences are SGHTA and FQGTGA. The ends were cut back, 4 bases at V and 0 bases at J, with 15 bases in the middle. The CDR3 runs 16 residues. The CDR3 loop reads CASSSYRVLTNYGYTF. The CDR3 DNA is TGTGCCAGCAGCTCGTACAGGGTCTTAACTAACTATGGCTACACCTTC. Full variable domain (outside the CDR3, taken from reference TRBV7-3 and TRBJ1-2): GAGVSQTPSNKVTEKGKYVELRCDPISGHTALYWYRQSLGQGPEFLIYFQGTGAADDSGLPNDRFFAVRPEGSVSTLKIQRTERGDSAVYLCASSSYRVLTNYGYTFGSGTRLTVV.

The rearrangement links TRBV4-3 to TRBJ1-2; the D gene is possibly TRBD1 (6 bases). The germline gives CDR1 LGHNA, CDR2 YSLEER. The CDR3 extends over 17 amino acids. V gave up 0 bases and J gave up 5 bases, with 19 bases separating them. The CDR3 DNA sequence: TGCGCCAGCAGCCAAGATCGATTAGGGGGATCAATATATGGCTACACCTTC. Its translation is CASSQDRLGGSIYGYTF.

The chain employs TRBV5-6 and TRBJ2-5; 11 nucleotides line up with TRBD2. This CDR3 has 16 amino acids. Germline-derived CDR1 and CDR2 are SGHDT and YYEEEE. The ends lost 0 bases at V and 3 bases at J; junction bases unmatched: 4. The CDR3 DNA follows: TGTGCCAGCAGCTTGGTGTCGACTAGCGGGGAAGAGACCCAGTACTTC. Its translation: CASSLVSTSGEETQYF.

The chain joins TRBV18 to TRBJ1-5; D is possibly TRBD1 (5 bases). Trimming removed 3 bases at V and 7 bases at J, with 10 bases between. The CDR3 is made up of 13 amino acids. The germline gives CDR1 KGHSH, CDR2 LQKENI. The CDR3 DNA sequence: TGTGCCAGCTCACCCGACAGAGACCAGCCCCAGCATTTT. Its translation: CASSPDRDQPQHF.

This clone has a handful of counts. The J gene is TRBJ2-1, the V gene TRBV24-1; TRBD2 agrees at 10 bases. The CDR3 is 15 residues long. The germline CDR1 and CDR2 sequences are KGHDR and SFDVKD. V lost 5 bases, J lost 7 bases, and 7 bases stayed unmatched. The DNA of the CDR3 is TGTGCCACCAGTGGAGCGGGAGGGCTGGGGAATGAGCAGTTCTTC. Translating gives CATSGAGGLGNEQFF.

The chain is built from TRBV2 and TRBJ2-7; 8 bases map to TRBD1. With V trimmed by 4 bases and J by 1 base, 9 bases remained unmatched. CDR3 length: 16 amino acids. Germline assignment: CDR1 SNHLY and CDR2 FYNNEI. CDR3 DNA sequence: TGTGCCAGCAGTGTCCGCCCAGACAGGGGTTCCTACGAGCAGTACTTC. This codes for CASSVRPDRGSYEQYF.